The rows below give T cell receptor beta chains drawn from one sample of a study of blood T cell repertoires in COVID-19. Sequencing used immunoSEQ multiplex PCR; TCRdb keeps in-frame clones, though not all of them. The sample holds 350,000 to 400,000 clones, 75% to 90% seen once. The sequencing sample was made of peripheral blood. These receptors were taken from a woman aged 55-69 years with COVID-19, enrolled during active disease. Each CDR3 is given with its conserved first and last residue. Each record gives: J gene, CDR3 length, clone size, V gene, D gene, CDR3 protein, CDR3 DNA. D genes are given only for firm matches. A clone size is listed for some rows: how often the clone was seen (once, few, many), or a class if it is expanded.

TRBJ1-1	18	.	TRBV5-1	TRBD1	CASSLKQQGAGGGTEAFF	TGCGCCAGCAGCTTGAAACAACAGGGGGCAGGTGGAGGCACTGAAGCTTTCTTT
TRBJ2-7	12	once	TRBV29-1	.	CSVEGNRYEQYF	TGCAGCGTTGAAGGAAACAGGTACGAGCAGTACTTC
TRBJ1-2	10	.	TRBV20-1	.	CSARQGSYTF	TGCAGTGCTAGACAGGGGAGCTACACCTTC
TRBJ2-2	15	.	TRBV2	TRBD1	CASDAGTGGIGELFF	TGTGCCAGCGACGCCGGGACAGGGGGAATCGGGGAGCTGTTTTTT
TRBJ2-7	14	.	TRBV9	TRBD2	CASSVIAGGYEQYF	TGTGCCAGCAGCGTGATAGCGGGGGGCTACGAGCAGTACTTC
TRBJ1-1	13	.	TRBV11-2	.	CASSISTSSEAFF	TGTGCCAGCAGCATAAGTACGAGCTCTGAAGCTTTCTTT
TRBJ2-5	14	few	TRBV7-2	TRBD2	CASSQGLSQETQYF	TGTGCCAGCAGCCAGGGACTATCCCAAGAGACCCAGTACTTC
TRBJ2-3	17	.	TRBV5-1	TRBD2	CASSARGAGGPTDTQYF	TGCGCCAGCAGCGCCAGGGGAGCGGGGGGGCCCACAGATACGCAGTATTTT
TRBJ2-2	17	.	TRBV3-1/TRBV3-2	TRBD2	CASSQEMLAENTGELFF	TGTGCCAGCAGCCAAGAGATGCTAGCGGAGAACACCGGGGAGCTGTTTTTT
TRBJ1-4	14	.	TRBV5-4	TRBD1	CASSSGQVREKLFF	TGTGCCAGCAGCTCTGGACAGGTGCGAGAAAAACTGTTTTTT
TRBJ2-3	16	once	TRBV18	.	CASSTRQSSSTDTQYF	TGTGCCAGCTCAACAAGACAGTCGTCTAGCACAGATACGCAGTATTTT
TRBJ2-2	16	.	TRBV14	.	CASSQDRGTFSGELFF	TGTGCCAGCAGCCAAGATCGCGGGACGTTCTCCGGGGAGCTGTTTTTT
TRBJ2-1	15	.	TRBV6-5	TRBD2	CASSYLAGGPNEQFF	TGTGCCAGCAGTTACCTAGCGGGGGGGCCCAATGAGCAGTTCTTC
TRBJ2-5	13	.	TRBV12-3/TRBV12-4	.	CASSTLSAETQYF	TGTGCCAGCAGCACCCTTTCAGCGGAGACCCAGTACTTC
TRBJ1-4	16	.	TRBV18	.	CASSPETAGPNEKLFF	TGTGCCAGCTCACCAGAGACGGCAGGGCCTAATGAAAAACTGTTTTTT
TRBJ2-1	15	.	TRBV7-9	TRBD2	CASSLEAGGKNEQFF	TGTGCCAGCAGCTTAGAAGCGGGGGGCAAAAATGAGCAGTTCTTC
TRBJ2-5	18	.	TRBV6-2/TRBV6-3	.	CASSYSDGISLAIETQYF	TGTGCCAGCAGTTACTCTGATGGTATTTCTCTAGCGATAGAGACCCAGTACTTC
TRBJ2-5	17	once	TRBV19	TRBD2	CASSIRTSGGVQETQYF	TGTGCCAGTAGTATAAGAACTAGCGGGGGGGTCCAAGAGACCCAGTACTTC
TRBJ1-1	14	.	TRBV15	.	CATSRGGHNTEAFF	TGTGCCACCAGCAGAGGTGGACACAACACTGAAGCTTTCTTT
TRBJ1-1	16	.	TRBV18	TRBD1	CASSPNLGQATPEAFF	TGTGCCAGCTCACCGAATCTTGGACAGGCTACCCCTGAAGCTTTCTTT
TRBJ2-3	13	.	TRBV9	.	CASSVGDTDTQYF	TGTGCCAGCAGCGTAGGAGACACAGATACGCAGTATTTT
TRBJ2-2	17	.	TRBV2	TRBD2	CASSGKRGGSTTGELFF	TGTGCCAGCAGTGGGAAGCGGGGGGGCTCGACCACCGGGGAGCTGTTTTTT
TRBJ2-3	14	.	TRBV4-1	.	CASSGSGYEGTQYF	TGCGCCAGCAGCGGCAGTGGATACGAGGGTACGCAGTATTTT
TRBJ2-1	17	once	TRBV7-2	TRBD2	CAQVASGESGPYNEQFF	TGTGCACAAGTAGCTAGCGGGGAGTCAGGGCCCTACAATGAGCAGTTCTTC
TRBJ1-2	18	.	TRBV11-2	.	CASTSLGLGSKRGYGYTF	TGTGCCAGCACCTCCCTGGGGCTGGGTTCCAAACGGGGGTATGGCTACACCTTC
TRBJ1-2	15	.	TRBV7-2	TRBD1	CASSPKTGVGYGYTF	TGTGCCAGCAGCCCCAAGACAGGGGTGGGGTATGGCTACACCTTC
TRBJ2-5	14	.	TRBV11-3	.	CASSLDGLRETQYF	TGTGCCAGCAGCTTAGACGGGTTGCGGGAGACCCAGTACTTC
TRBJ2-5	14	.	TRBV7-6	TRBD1	CASSNQDRGETQYF	TGTGCCAGCAGCAACCAGGACAGGGGCGAGACCCAGTACTTC
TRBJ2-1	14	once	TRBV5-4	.	CASSLVGTYNEQFF	TGTGCCAGCAGCTTGGTAGGGACTTACAATGAGCAGTTCTTC
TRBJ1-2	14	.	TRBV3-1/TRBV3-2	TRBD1	CASSHLGGGEGYTF	TGTGCCAGCAGCCACCTTGGAGGGGGCGAAGGCTACACCTTC
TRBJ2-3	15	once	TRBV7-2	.	CASSLRGGAIDTQYF	TGTGCCAGCAGCTTGCGTGGGGGGGCCATAGATACGCAGTATTTT
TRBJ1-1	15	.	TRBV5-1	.	CASSLTGTSSREAFF	TGCGCCAGCAGCTTGACAGGGACCTCCAGCCGTGAAGCTTTCTTT